This entry lists 21 T cell receptor beta chains sequenced from one sample in a study of T cells in localized non-small cell lung cancer. Method: immunoSEQ multiplex PCR; TCRdb's copy keeps in-frame clones and lacks some. The repertoire holds about 62,000 clones, 81% seen once, with around 4.8% in the top ten. The source material was PBMCs, sampled before any cancer treatment. These receptor sequences come from a man between 40 and 69 years old with stage II lung adenocarcinoma.

This clone has more than one count but fewer than ten. The chain employs TRBV2 and TRBJ1-5; TRBD1 aligns across 7 bases. The CDR3 extends over 13 amino acids. Germline V gene data show CDR1 as SNHLY and CDR2 as FYNNEI. V trimming: 7 bases; J trimming: 5 bases; junction bases outside the gene matches: 5. CDR3 coding DNA: TGTGCCAGCATGGGACAGCCTTATCAGCCCCAGCATTTT. Translated: CASMGQPYQPQHF.

The chain carries TRBV5-8 and TRBJ2-1, with D possibly being TRBD2 (5 bases). The CDR3 covers 15 residues. Per the germline V gene, CDR1 is SGHTS and CDR2 is YDEGEE. Trimming stripped 2 bases from V and 0 bases from J, with 9 bases between. The DNA of the CDR3 is TGTGCCAGCAGCTTTCGAGGGAGCTCCTACAATGAGCAGTTCTTC. Residues: CASSFRGSSYNEQFF.

The chain uses TRBV5-6 and TRBJ2-2; D is perhaps TRBD2 (6 bases). V lost 5 bases and J lost 2, with 10 bases in between. Germline V gene lookup returns CDR1 SGHDT and CDR2 YYEEEE. This CDR3 has 14 amino acids. The CDR3 DNA reads TGTGCCAGCAGTCGGGACTTAAACACCGGGGAGCTGTTTTTT. Its protein is CASSRDLNTGELFF.

The chain links TRBV7-9 to TRBJ2-7; D unclear. CDR1 and CDR2 (germline): SEHNR, FQNEAQ (reference sequence). Trimming left V 1 base short and J 2 bases short, with 12 bases between. There are 15 residues in the CDR3. CDR3 coding DNA: TGTGCCAGCAGCTTAGTTGTAGGCACCGCCTACGAGCAGTACTTC. Its protein product is CASSLVVGTAYEQYF.

This chain uses TRBV19 with TRBJ2-5; 8 bases are a match to TRBD2. Germline loops: CDR1 LNHDA, CDR2 SQIVND (reference sequence). V lost 3 bases to trimming and J lost 5 bases; unmatched junction nucleotides: 5. This CDR3 spans 14 amino acids. As DNA, the CDR3 is TGTGCCAGTAGTATTTCAGCGGGAGCTGAGACCCAGTACTTC. It yields the protein CASSISAGAETQYF.

This clone came up once. The chain combines TRBV9 with TRBJ2-3, with 13 bases matching TRBD2. Germline trimming cut 2 bases from V and 4 bases from J; bases unmatched to any gene: 4. CDR1 SGDLS and CDR2 YYNGEE come from the germline V gene. The CDR3 is 16 amino acids. The CDR3 loop is CASSVTSGRAADTQYF. CDR3 nucleotide sequence: TGTGCCAGCAGCGTTACTAGCGGGAGGGCGGCAGATACGCAGTATTTT.

This clone has just one count. At one of its ends the junction is not consistent with the germline gene, which may arise from a read error. V gene TRBV19 combines with J gene TRBJ1-5; D perhaps matches TRBD1 (5 bases). CDR1 is LNHDA and CDR2 is SQIVND in the germline V gene (reference sequence). CDR3 size: 18 residues. The CDR3 loop reads CASTIGRGAGTRNQPQHF. DNA of the CDR3: TGTGCCAGTACTATAGGTAGGGGCGCGGGTACTCGCAATCAGCCCCAGCATTTT.

In its sample, this clone was seen once. The CDR3 spells CASAAQKNTEAFF. CDR3 bases: TGTGCCAGCGCCGCTCAGAAGAACACTGAAGCTTTCTTT. The gene calls are TRBV7-2 and TRBJ1-1; D is unclear. Germline V CDR1 and CDR2: SGHTA, FQGNSA. Trimming cost V 8 bases and J 1 base, with 11 bases left between them. The CDR3 contains 13 residues.

The V and J genes are TRBV29-1 and TRBJ1-1; D gene uncertain. Germline-derived CDR1 and CDR2 are SQVTM and ANQGSEA. V lost 8 bases and J 2 bases, leaving 6 bases between the germline ends. CDR3 length: 10 amino acids. CDR3 coding DNA: TGCAGCACCGTTAACACTGAAGCTTTCTTT. This gives the protein CSTVNTEAFF.

This chain uses TRBV12-5 with TRBJ2-3; possible D gene TRBD2, 6 bases. Germline V CDR1 and CDR2: LGHNT, FRNRAP. This CDR3 is 14 amino acids long. Trimming took 7 bases from V and 2 from J, leaving 13 bases between them. The CDR3 sequence is CASALGTFTDTQYF. The CDR3, as DNA: TGTGCTAGTGCTCTTGGGACTTTCACAGATACGCAGTATTTT.

The rearrangement links TRBV29-1 to TRBJ1-1; the D gene is possibly TRBD1 (6 bases). In germline, CDR1 is SQVTM, CDR2 ANQGSEA. CDR3 length: 14 amino acids. Trimming shortened V by 4 bases and J by 0 bases, and 12 bases separated the two germline ends. The CDR3 bases are TGCAGCGTTGTAGGGGGATTCATGAACACTGAAGCTTTCTTT. Translation gives CSVVGGFMNTEAFF.

As DNA, the CDR3 is TGCGCCAGCAGTGAGGGGACTGACTATGGCTACACCTTC. The encoded protein is CASSEGTDYGYTF. The chain recombines TRBV10-2 with TRBJ1-2; possibly TRBD1 for D (5 bases). The CDR3 spans 13 residues. The germline V gene encodes CDR1 WSHSY and CDR2 SAAADI. V lost 2 bases and J 3 bases, leaving 7 bases between the germline ends.

This clone was recorded once. V usage is TRBV4-3 and J usage is TRBJ1-2; 10 bases fit TRBD1. Germline V gene sequence: CDR1 LGHNA, CDR2 YSLEER. The CDR3 contains 15 residues. The ends lost 5 bases at V and 8 bases at J; junction bases unmatched: 11. CDR3 nucleotide sequence: TGCGCCAGCAGCGTTCGTACCGGGACAGGGGACGGCTACACCTTC. Protein sequence: CASSVRTGTGDGYTF.

This clone occurred once. The CDR3 protein is CASSPWTVNQPQHF. DNA for the CDR3: TGTGCCAGCAGCCCCTGGACAGTCAATCAGCCCCAGCATTTT. The V call is TRBV6-5, the J call TRBJ1-5; TRBD1 might be the D (6 bases). Trimming removed 6 bases from V and 3 bases from J, with 12 bases in between. The germline V gene encodes CDR1 MNHEY and CDR2 SVGAGI. This CDR3 comprises 14 residues.

The chain links TRBV10-3 to TRBJ2-7; 10 bases align to TRBD1. The CDR3 loop spans 15 amino acids. Losses at the gene ends were 5 bases for V and 7 bases for J; bases not matched to a gene: 11. Germline V gene lookup returns CDR1 ENHRY and CDR2 SYGVKD. CDR3 sequence (DNA): TGTGCCATCAGTACCCGGACAGGGGGATTGGGGGAGCAGTACTTC. Its translation is CAISTRTGGLGEQYF.

The genes are TRBV11-3 and TRBJ2-6; TRBD2 might be the D (5 bases). Trimming pared 5 bases from V and 0 bases from J, leaving 17 bases between. Germline CDR1 SGHNT, CDR2 YENEEA. CDR3 length: 18 amino acids. In DNA form, the CDR3 reads TGTGCCAGCAGCCCGGAGGCGAATCTAGGCTCTGGGGCCAACGTCCTGACTTTC. As protein: CASSPEANLGSGANVLTF. The variable domain in full, with the rest retrieved from reference TRBV11-3 and TRBJ2-6, is EAGVVQSPRYKIIEKKQPVAFWCNPISGHNTLYWYLQNLGQGPELLIRYENEEAVDDSQLPKDRFSAERLKGVDSTLKIQPAELGDSAVYLCASSPEANLGSGANVLTFGAGSRLTVL.

This clone was seen only once. This chain joins TRBV28 and TRBJ1-4, with a tentative D call TRBD1 (5 bases). V dropped 6 bases and J dropped 5 bases, with 19 bases sitting between them. The CDR3 covers 16 residues. The V gene's germline CDR1 is MDHEN and CDR2 SYDVKM. The CDR3 bases are TGTGCCAGCAGGCCCATACCGGGACGGAAGAATGAAAAACTGTTTTTT. It encodes CASRPIPGRKNEKLFF.

The CDR3 is CASSSQGSYEQYF. The CDR3 nucleotides read TGTGCCAGCAGTTCCCAGGGTTCCTACGAGCAGTACTTC. The chain links TRBV6-6 to TRBJ2-7, with a tentative D call TRBD1 (5 bases). The V end was cut by 4 bases, the J end by 1 base, with 8 bases between. Germline loops: CDR1 MNHNY, CDR2 SVGAGI (reference sequence). There are 13 residues in the CDR3.

This chain uses TRBV4-3 with TRBJ2-7; TRBD2 matches 11 bases. This CDR3 comprises 18 residues. Germline V gives CDR1 LGHNA, CDR2 YSLEER. V was clipped by 1 base and J by 0 bases; unmatched bases: 8. The CDR3 is CASSQVWLGTSGSYEQYF. DNA of the CDR3: TGCGCCAGCAGCCAAGTTTGGCTGGGGACTAGCGGCTCCTACGAGCAGTACTTC.

This clone has just one count. The gene calls are TRBV4-1 and TRBJ2-1; possibly TRBD1 for D (6 bases). Trimming cost V 0 bases and J 7 bases, with 19 bases left between them. The CDR3 totals 17 residues. From germline, CDR1 is MGHRA and CDR2 YSYEKL. For the CDR3, the DNA is TGCGCCAGCAGCCAAGATCAGAGGGGGAAGGGCCAGAATGAGCAGTTCTTC. Amino acid sequence: CASSQDQRGKGQNEQFF.

The rearrangement links TRBV19 to TRBJ1-3; no clear D gene. V lost 6 bases and J lost 3, with 12 bases in between. Germline V gene data show CDR1 as LNHDA and CDR2 as SQIVND (reference sequence). CDR3 length: 14 amino acids. The DNA of the CDR3 is TGTGCCAGTAGGACCGGGATGGGTGGAAACACCATATATTTT. Its translation is CASRTGMGGNTIYF.